Sequencing of this T cell receptor (beta chain) was carried out in a study of technical replicates of blood from several donors. CDR1 is SGHVS, CDR2 FNYEAQ, per germline. This CDR3 spans 13 amino acids. Deletions cut 1 base from V and 9 bases from J, with 7 bases between. The method was immunoSEQ multiplex PCR; TCRdb's version includes in-frame clones alone and lacks a portion of them. The sample yields 40,000 to 60,000 clones, roughly nine tenths seen once. The chain recombines TRBV7-6 with TRBJ1-6; no clear D gene. This TCR was sampled from a human donor in good health. Some clones in this sample may be carry-over from other donors' samples. The sequencing sample was made of PBMCs. CDR3 bases: TGTGCCAGCAGCTTAGATACAAGTTCACCCCTCCACTTT. Translating gives CASSLDTSSPLHF.